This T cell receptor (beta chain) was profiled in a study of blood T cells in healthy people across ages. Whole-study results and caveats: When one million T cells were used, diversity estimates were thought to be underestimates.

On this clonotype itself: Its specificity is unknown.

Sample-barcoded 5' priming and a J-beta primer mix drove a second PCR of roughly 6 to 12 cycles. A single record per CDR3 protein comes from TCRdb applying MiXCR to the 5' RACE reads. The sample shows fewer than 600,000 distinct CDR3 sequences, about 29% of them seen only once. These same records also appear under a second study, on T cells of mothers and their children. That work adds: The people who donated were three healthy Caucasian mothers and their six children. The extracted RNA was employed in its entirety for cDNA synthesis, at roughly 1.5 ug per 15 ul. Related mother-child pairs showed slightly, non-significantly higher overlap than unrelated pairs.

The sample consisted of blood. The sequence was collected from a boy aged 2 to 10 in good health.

The CDR3 DNA reads TGCAGTGGGGGACTAGCGGTGGAATACAATGAGCAGTTCTTC. As protein: CSGGLAVEYNEQFF. The rearrangement joins TRBV20-1 to TRBJ2-1, with 11 bases lining up with TRBD2. The J segment lost 4 bases and the V segment lost 7 bases, leaving 6 bases of the junction unmatched. The germline gives CDR1 DFQATT, CDR2 SNEGSKA (reference sequence). The CDR3 contains 14 residues.